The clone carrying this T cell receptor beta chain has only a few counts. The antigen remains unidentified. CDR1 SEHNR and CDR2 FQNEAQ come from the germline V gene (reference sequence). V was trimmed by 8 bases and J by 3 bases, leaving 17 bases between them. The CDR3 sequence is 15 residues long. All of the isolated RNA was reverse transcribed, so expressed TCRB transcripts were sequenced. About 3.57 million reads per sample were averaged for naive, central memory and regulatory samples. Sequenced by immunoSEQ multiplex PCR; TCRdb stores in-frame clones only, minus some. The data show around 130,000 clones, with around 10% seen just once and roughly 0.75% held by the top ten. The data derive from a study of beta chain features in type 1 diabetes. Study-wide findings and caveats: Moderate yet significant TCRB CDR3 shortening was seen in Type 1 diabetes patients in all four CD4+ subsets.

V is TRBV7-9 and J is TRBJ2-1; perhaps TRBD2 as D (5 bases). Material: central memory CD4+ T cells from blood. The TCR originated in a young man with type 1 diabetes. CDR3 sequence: CASEETGRSYNEQFF. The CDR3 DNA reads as TGTGCCAGCGAAGAAACGGGGAGAAGCTACAATGAGCAGTTCTTC.